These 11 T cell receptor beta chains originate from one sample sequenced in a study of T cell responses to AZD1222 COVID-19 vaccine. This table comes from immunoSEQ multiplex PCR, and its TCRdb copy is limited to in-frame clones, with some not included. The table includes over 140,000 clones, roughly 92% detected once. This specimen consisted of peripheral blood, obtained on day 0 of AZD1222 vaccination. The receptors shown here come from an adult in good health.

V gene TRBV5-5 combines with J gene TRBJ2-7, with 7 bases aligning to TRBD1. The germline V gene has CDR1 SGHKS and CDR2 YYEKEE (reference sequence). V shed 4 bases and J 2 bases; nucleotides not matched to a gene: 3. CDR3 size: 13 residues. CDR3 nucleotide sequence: TGTGCCAGCAGCCCCGACAGGGCCTACGAGCAGTACTTC. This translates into CASSPDRAYEQYF.

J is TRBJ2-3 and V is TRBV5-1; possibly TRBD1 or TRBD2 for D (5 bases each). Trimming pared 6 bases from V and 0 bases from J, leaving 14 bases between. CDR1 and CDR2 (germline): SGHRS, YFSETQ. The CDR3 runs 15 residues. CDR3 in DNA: TGCGCCAGCAACGGGGACGTAGCTAGCACAGATACGCAGTATTTT. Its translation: CASNGDVASTDTQYF.

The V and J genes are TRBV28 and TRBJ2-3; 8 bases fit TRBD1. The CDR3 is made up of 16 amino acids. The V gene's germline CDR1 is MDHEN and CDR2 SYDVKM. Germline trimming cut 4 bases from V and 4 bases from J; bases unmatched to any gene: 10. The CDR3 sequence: CASSSWTGKSPDTQYF. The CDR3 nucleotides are TGTGCCAGCAGTTCCTGGACAGGGAAATCCCCAGATACGCAGTATTTT.

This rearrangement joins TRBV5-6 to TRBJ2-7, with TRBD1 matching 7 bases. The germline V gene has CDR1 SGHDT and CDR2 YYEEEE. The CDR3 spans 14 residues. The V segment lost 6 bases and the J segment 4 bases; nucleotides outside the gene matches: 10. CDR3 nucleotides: TGTGCCAGCATCTGGAAGGGGGCAGATTACGAGCAGTACTTC. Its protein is CASIWKGADYEQYF.

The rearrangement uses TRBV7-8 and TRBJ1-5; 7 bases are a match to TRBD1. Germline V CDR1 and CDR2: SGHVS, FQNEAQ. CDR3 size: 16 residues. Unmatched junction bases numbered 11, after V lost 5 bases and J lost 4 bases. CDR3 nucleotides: TGTGCCAGCAGCGCCCATTCGACAGGGTTTAATCAGCCCCAGCATTTT. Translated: CASSAHSTGFNQPQHF.

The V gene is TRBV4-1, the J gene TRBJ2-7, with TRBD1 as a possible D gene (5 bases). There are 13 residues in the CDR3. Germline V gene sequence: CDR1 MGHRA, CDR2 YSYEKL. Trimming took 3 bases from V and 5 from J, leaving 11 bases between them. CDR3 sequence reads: CASSQFYRNEQYF. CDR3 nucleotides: TGCGCCAGCAGCCAGTTTTACAGGAACGAGCAGTACTTC.

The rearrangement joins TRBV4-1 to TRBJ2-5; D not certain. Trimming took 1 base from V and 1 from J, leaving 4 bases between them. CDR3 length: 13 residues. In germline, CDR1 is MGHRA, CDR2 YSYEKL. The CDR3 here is CASSQGGQETQYF. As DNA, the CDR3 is TGCGCCAGCAGCCAAGGGGGCCAAGAGACCCAGTACTTC.

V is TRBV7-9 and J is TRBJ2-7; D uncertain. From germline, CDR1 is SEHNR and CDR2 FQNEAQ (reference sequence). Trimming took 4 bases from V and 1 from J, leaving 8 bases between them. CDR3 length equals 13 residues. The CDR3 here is CASSSWGSYEQYF. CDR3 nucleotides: TGTGCCAGCAGCTCCTGGGGATCCTACGAGCAGTACTTC.

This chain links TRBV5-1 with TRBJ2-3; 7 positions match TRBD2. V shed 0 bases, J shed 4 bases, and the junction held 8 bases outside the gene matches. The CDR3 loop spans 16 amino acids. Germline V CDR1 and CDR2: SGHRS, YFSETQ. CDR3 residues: CASSLAWGGGADTQYF. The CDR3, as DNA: TGCGCCAGCAGCTTGGCCTGGGGGGGTGGAGCAGATACGCAGTATTTT.

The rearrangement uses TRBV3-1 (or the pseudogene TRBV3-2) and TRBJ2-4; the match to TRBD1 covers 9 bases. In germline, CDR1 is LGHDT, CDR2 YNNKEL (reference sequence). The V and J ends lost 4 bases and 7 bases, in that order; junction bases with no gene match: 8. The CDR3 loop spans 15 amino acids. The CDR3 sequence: CASSPDRGLLNIQYF. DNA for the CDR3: TGTGCCAGCAGCCCGGACAGGGGCCTCCTTAACATTCAGTACTTC.

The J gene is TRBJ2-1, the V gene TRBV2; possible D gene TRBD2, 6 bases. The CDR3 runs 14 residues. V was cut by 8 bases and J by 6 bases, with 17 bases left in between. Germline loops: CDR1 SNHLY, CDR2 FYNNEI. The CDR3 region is CASGGLLPLNEQFF. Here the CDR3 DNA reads TGTGCCAGCGGAGGACTACTTCCACTCAATGAGCAGTTCTTC.